This T cell receptor (beta chain) was obtained from a study of shared clonotypes between healthy human individuals. Study-wide points: Rarefaction demonstrated incomplete sorted-subset sequencing despite large depth. The authors sampled blood alone, and tissue repertoires likely differ.

This CDR3 spans 15 amino acids. V was clipped by 5 bases and J by 4 bases; unmatched bases: 5. CDR1 and CDR2 from the germline V gene are SGHTA and FQGNSA. About this clone itself: What it recognizes is unknown.

The donors were adults (healthy and HIV-negative) with no recent acute infections or vaccinations. The assay ran at deep level. TCRdb keeps only in-frame clones here, not all; method: immunoSEQ multiplex PCR. This table has about 2.3 million clones, 90% to 95% appearing once. The clonotype originates from a man aged 18 to 30 in good health. Some clones in this sample may be carry-over from other donors' samples. This chain links TRBV7-2 with TRBJ1-4, with 9 bases identical to TRBD1. Sequencing was done on a sample of naive CD4+ T cells from PBMCs. Subset reported: CD45RA+ positively selected. CDR3 coding DNA: TGTGCCAGCAGCCTACAGGGGGCCGTTAATGAAAAACTGTTTTTT. Protein sequence: CASSLQGAVNEKLFF.